Following are 2 T cell receptor beta chains from one sample sequenced in a study of T-cell reconstitution after alpha-beta-depleted transplantation in children. Unique molecular identifiers were incorporated when the TCRbeta library was constructed. MiXCR, applied by TCRdb to the PCR reads, yields one record per CDR3 protein. This table has just under 250,000 distinct CDR3 sequences, around 25% appearing once. The sequencing here drew on PBMCs, taken before TCRalphabeta/CD19-depleted stem cell transplant. These receptors all stem from a girl under 10 years old with Fanconi anemia, due to receive a stem cell transplant.

This clonotype came up a few times. This chain uses TRBV12-3 or TRBV12-4 with TRBJ1-2; no reliable D call. Trimming took off 3 bases at V and 4 bases at J, with 12 bases between the two ends. The CDR3 length is 14 residues. CDR3 sequence: CASSLGARSYGYTF. The CDR3 nucleotides are TGTGCCAGCAGTTTGGGTGCCCGATCCTATGGCTACACCTTC.

This clonotype was counted ten times or more. The chain links TRBV20-1 to TRBJ1-1; TRBD1 matches at 7 bases. The CDR3 length is 13 residues. Per germline, CDR1 DFQATT and CDR2 SNEGSKA (reference sequence). Trimming took 3 bases from V and 0 from J; bases not matched to a gene: 1. CDR3 nucleotides: TGCAGTGCTAGTCAGGGGGTGAACACTGAAGCTTTCTTT. As protein: CSASQGVNTEAFF.